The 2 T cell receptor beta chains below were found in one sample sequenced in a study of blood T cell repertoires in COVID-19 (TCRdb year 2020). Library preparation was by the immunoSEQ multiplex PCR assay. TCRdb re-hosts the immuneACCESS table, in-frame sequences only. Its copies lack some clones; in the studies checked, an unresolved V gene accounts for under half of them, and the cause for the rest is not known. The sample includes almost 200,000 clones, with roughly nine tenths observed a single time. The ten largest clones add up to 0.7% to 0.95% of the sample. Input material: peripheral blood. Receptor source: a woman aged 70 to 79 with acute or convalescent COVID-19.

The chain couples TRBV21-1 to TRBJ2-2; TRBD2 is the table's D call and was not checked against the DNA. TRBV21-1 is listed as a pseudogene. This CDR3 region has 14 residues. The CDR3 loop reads CASLLRRNTGELFF. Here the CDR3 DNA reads TGTGCCAGCCTCCTGCGGAGGAACACCGGGGAGCTGTTTTTT.

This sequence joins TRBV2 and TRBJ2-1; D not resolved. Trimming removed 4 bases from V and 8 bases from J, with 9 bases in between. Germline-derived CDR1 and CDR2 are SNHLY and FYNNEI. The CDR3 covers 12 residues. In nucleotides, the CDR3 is TGTGCCAGCAGTGGAAGCATACATGAGCAGTTCTTC. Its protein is CASSGSIHEQFF. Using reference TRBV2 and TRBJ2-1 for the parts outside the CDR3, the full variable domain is EPEVTQTPSHQVTQMGQEVILRCVPISNHLYFYWYRQILGQKVEFLVSFYNNEISEKSEIFDDQFSVERPDGSNFTLKIRSTKLEDSAMYFCASSGSIHEQFFGPGTRLTVL.